These 13 T cell receptor beta chains were sequenced from one sample in a study of radiation and T cells in renal cell carcinoma. Assay used: immunoSEQ multiplex PCR; TCRdb lists only in-frame clones, some missing. The repertoire holds around 140,000 clones, 70% to 90% seen once, with 17% in the top ten. Indicated time point: blood 4 weeks post-SBRT, at nephrectomy. Treatment here: 15 Gy SBRT to primary tumor, nephrectomy 4 weeks later. The sample consisted of blood, taken from a patient whose treatment included radiotherapy and nephrectomy. These receptors all stem from a woman between 50 and 59 years old with renal cell carcinoma.

This clone has just a few counts. J is TRBJ1-5 and V is TRBV5-6, with unresolved D. This CDR3 is built from 12 residues. Germline lookup yields CDR1 SGHDT and CDR2 YYEEEE. Deletions cut 1 base from V and 7 bases from J, with 6 bases between. CDR3 amino acids: CASSLTGQPQHF. CDR3 nucleotide sequence: TGTGCCAGCAGCTTGACTGGGCAGCCCCAGCATTTT.

The J gene is TRBJ2-5, the V gene TRBV29-1, with 11 bases that match TRBD2. Germline lookup yields CDR1 SQVTM and CDR2 ANQGSEA. This CDR3 has 15 residues. V shed 3 bases, J shed 9 bases, and the junction held 12 bases outside the gene matches. CDR3 protein: CSVDRASGGPESQYF. DNA of the CDR3: TGCAGCGTTGATCGCGCTAGCGGGGGGCCGGAGTCCCAGTACTTC.

The rearrangement links TRBV9 to TRBJ2-2, with D possibly matching TRBD1 (6 bases). The CDR3 runs to 17 residues. Germline-derived CDR1 and CDR2 are SGDLS and YYNGEE. V lost 4 bases and J 1 base, leaving 17 bases between the germline ends. The DNA for the CDR3 is TGTGCCAGCAGCAGCCGCCCTGGGACAAAGAACACCGGGGAGCTGTTTTTT. Translation gives CASSSRPGTKNTGELFF.

The chain employs TRBV7-6 and TRBJ1-1, with a tentative D call TRBD1 (5 bases). Germline V gene sequence: CDR1 SGHVS, CDR2 FNYEAQ. V was pared by 5 bases and J by 1 base, with 11 bases between. The CDR3 length is 14 residues. The CDR3 reads CASSQGAANTEAFF. CDR3 coding DNA: TGTGCCAGCAGCCAAGGGGCGGCGAACACTGAAGCTTTCTTT. The full variable domain, with the rest looked up from reference TRBV7-6 and TRBJ1-1, is GAGVSQSPRYKVTKRGQDVALRCDPISGHVSLYWYRQALGQGPEFLTYFNYEAQQDKSGLPNDRFSAERPEGSISTLTIQRTEQRDSAMYRCASSQGAANTEAFFGQGTRLTVV.

The CDR3: CASSLVGRGYAQHF. CDR3 DNA: TGTGCCAGCAGCTTAGTGGGTCGGGGATACGCCCAGCATTTT. The rearrangement uses TRBV7-8 and TRBJ1-5; D gene unclear. This CDR3 region has 14 residues. V lost 1 base and J lost 11, with 15 bases in between. CDR1 and CDR2 from the germline V gene are SGHVS and FQNEAQ.

This clone showed up just a few times. The chain joins TRBV7-9 to TRBJ1-4; D remains ambiguous. CDR1 and CDR2 (germline): SEHNR, FQNEAQ (reference sequence). This CDR3 region has 14 residues. Trimming shortened V by 1 base and J by 0 bases, and 3 bases separated the two germline ends. CDR3: CASSLEATNEKLFF. CDR3 DNA: TGTGCCAGCAGCTTAGAGGCAACTAATGAAAAACTGTTTTTT.

The V and J genes are TRBV7-2 and TRBJ2-7; D ambiguous. The CDR3 is made up of 14 amino acids. Trimming took 0 bases from V and 5 from J, leaving 11 bases between them. Germline V lookup: CDR1 SGHTA, CDR2 FQGNSA. CDR3 nucleotide sequence: TGTGCCAGCAGCTTAGCGCCCCTCCGGCACGAGCAGTACTTC. Encoded protein: CASSLAPLRHEQYF.

The chain's CDR3 is CASSPRAGNTDTQYF. Here the CDR3 DNA reads TGCGCCAGCAGCCCAAGAGCGGGAAACACAGATACGCAGTATTTT. The chain couples TRBV4-1 to TRBJ2-3; 7 bases fit TRBD2. Germline CDR1 is MGHRA and CDR2 is YSYEKL. The CDR3 covers 15 residues. V dropped 4 bases and J dropped 2; count of bases not matched to a gene: 6.

There are a few counts of this clone. This chain connects TRBV14 to TRBJ1-1; D unresolved. The germline gives CDR1 SGHDN, CDR2 FVKESK. The CDR3 loop spans 12 amino acids. V was cut by 0 bases and J by 8 bases, with 7 bases left in between. The CDR3 DNA sequence: TGTGCCAGCAGCCAAGAGGTCGGGGAAGCTTTCTTT. As protein: CASSQEVGEAFF.

The rearrangement joins TRBV5-1 to TRBJ2-7, with D possibly TRBD1 on 5 matching bases. Germline CDR1 reads SGHRS; CDR2 reads YFSETQ. The CDR3 spans 15 residues. Deletions cut 0 bases from V and 0 bases from J, with 10 bases between. CDR3 DNA: TGCGCCAGCAGCTTGGAGCGACAGTTCTCCTACGAGCAGTACTTC. Translating it yields CASSLERQFSYEQYF.

The V gene is TRBV10-3, the J gene TRBJ1-2; 9 bases are a match to TRBD1. The length of the CDR3 is 12 residues. Looked up from germline, CDR1 is ENHRY and CDR2 is SYGVKD. Trimming took 11 bases from V and 5 from J; bases not matched to a gene: 6. The DNA for the CDR3 is TGTGCCTCGACAGGGGGGTCATATGGCTACACCTTC. Its protein product is CASTGGSYGYTF.

The chain joins TRBV9 to TRBJ1-2, with D perhaps matching TRBD1 (5 bases). The CDR3 sequence is 12 residues long. CDR1 and CDR2 from the germline V gene are SGDLS and YYNGEE. V shed 4 bases and J shed 10 bases, with 14 bases lying between them. The CDR3: CASSPDIPSYTF. The CDR3 DNA follows: TGTGCCAGCAGCCCGGACATTCCTTCCTACACCTTC. The full variable domain, with the rest looked up from reference TRBV9 and TRBJ1-2, is DSGVTQTPKHLITATGQRVTLRCSPRSGDLSVYWYQQSLDQGLQFLIQYYNGEERAKGNILERFSAQQFPDLHSELNLSSLELGDSALYFCASSPDIPSYTFGSGTRLTVV.

As for this clone: The same CDR3 is also encoded by other DNA sequences in this sample. The V call is TRBV5-1, the J call TRBJ2-1; D is ambiguous. Trimming cost V 4 bases and J 5 bases, with 4 bases left between them. The CDR3 runs to 11 residues. Germline-derived CDR1 and CDR2 are SGHRS and YFSETQ. This CDR3 is CASSRNNEQFF. The DNA for the CDR3 is TGCGCCAGCAGCCGAAACAATGAGCAGTTCTTC.